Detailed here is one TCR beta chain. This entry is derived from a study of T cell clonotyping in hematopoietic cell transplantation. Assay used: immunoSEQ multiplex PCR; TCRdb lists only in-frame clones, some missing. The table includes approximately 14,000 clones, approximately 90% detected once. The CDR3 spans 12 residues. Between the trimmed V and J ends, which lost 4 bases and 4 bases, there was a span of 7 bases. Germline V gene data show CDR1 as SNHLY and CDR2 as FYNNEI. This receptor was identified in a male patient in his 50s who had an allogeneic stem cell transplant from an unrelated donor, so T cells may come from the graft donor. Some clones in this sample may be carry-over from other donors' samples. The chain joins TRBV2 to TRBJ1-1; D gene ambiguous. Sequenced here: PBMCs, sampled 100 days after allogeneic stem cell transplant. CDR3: CASSGEFTEAFF. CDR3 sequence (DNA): TGTGCCAGCAGTGGGGAATTCACTGAAGCTTTCTTT.